Listed below are T cell receptor beta chains from one sample, sequenced in a study of blood T cells in healthy people across ages. TCRdb redid the calling of the 5' RACE reads with MiXCR, one entry per CDR3 protein. The table records about 720,000 distinct CDR3 sequences, approximately 21% of them present only once. Sequenced sample: blood. The receptors were gathered from an older man in good health. CDR3s include the opening cysteine and the closing phenylalanine or tryptophan. Fields, in order: CDR3 protein, CDR3 DNA, J gene, D gene, V gene, clone size. The D gene is left open where the match is weak. Rows give clone size only sometimes, using once, few, many, or a class for an expanded clone.

cdr3_aa: CSVGQGSTSGANVLTF; cdr3_nt: TGCAGCGTCGGACAGGGTAGCACAAGTGGGGCCAACGTCCTGACTTTC; j_call: TRBJ2-6; d_call: TRBD1; v_call: TRBV29-1; clone_size: NA
cdr3_aa: CATLRRQEDYEQYF; cdr3_nt: TGTGCCACTTTGAGAAGACAGGAGGACTACGAGCAGTACTTC; j_call: TRBJ2-7; d_call: NA; v_call: TRBV10-3; clone_size: few
cdr3_aa: CSARDWASGTIQYF; cdr3_nt: TGCAGTGCTAGAGATTGGGCTAGCGGGACCATTCAGTACTTC; j_call: TRBJ2-4; d_call: TRBD2; v_call: TRBV20-1; clone_size: NA
cdr3_aa: CAIRPGLQTSADTQYF; cdr3_nt: TGTGCCATCAGACCGGGACTACAAACTAGCGCAGACACGCAGTATTTT; j_call: TRBJ2-3; d_call: TRBD2; v_call: TRBV10-3; clone_size: few
cdr3_aa: CASSSLPGQIYEQYF; cdr3_nt: TGTGCCAGCAGTTCCCTTCCGGGACAGATTTACGAGCAGTACTTC; j_call: TRBJ2-7; d_call: TRBD1; v_call: TRBV6-5; clone_size: NA
cdr3_aa: CAISEVGNTIYF; cdr3_nt: TGTGCCATCAGTGAGGTGGGAAACACCATATATTTT; j_call: TRBJ1-3; d_call: NA; v_call: TRBV10-3; clone_size: NA
cdr3_aa: CASATREGGGKPQHF; cdr3_nt: TGTGCCAGTGCCACCCGTGAAGGGGGAGGAAAGCCCCAGCATTTT; j_call: TRBJ1-5; d_call: NA; v_call: TRBV19; clone_size: few
cdr3_aa: CSVEVLGADTQYF; cdr3_nt: TGCAGCGTTGAGGTACTAGGTGCAGATACGCAGTATTTT; j_call: TRBJ2-3; d_call: NA; v_call: TRBV29-1; clone_size: many
cdr3_aa: CSARDSSGNTIYF; cdr3_nt: TGCAGTGCTCGGGACAGCTCTGGAAACACCATATATTTT; j_call: TRBJ1-3; d_call: TRBD1; v_call: TRBV20-1; clone_size: few
cdr3_aa: CASSLGGNDNQPQHF; cdr3_nt: TGCGCCAGCAGCTTGGGGGGAAATGACAATCAGCCCCAGCATTTT; j_call: TRBJ1-5; d_call: NA; v_call: TRBV5-1; clone_size: NA
cdr3_aa: CASSFRQGCGYTF; cdr3_nt: TGTGCCAGCAGCTTTCGACAGGGCTGTGGCTACACCTTC; j_call: TRBJ1-2; d_call: TRBD1; v_call: TRBV7-3; clone_size: NA
cdr3_aa: CASSSGTGDGNTICF; cdr3_nt: TGCGCCAGCAGCAGCGGGACAGGGGATGGAAACACCATATGTTTT; j_call: TRBJ1-3; d_call: TRBD1; v_call: TRBV5-1; clone_size: few
cdr3_aa: CASVSPSRAVPYEQCF; cdr3_nt: TGTGCCAGCGTATCGCCTAGTAGGGCAGTTCCTTACGAGCAGTGCTTC; j_call: TRBJ2-1; d_call: NA; v_call: TRBV28; clone_size: NA
cdr3_aa: CASSPDRANSPLHF; cdr3_nt: TGTGCCAGCTCACCAGACAGGGCCAATTCACCCCTCCACTTT; j_call: TRBJ1-6; d_call: TRBD1; v_call: TRBV18; clone_size: NA
cdr3_aa: CSAIGGTEAFF; cdr3_nt: TGCAGTGCTATCGGGGGCACTGAAGCTTTCTTT; j_call: TRBJ1-1; d_call: NA; v_call: TRBV20-1; clone_size: NA
cdr3_aa: CASSPGLAHGYTF; cdr3_nt: TGTGCCAGCAGCCCCGGACTAGCTCATGGCTACACCTTC; j_call: TRBJ1-2; d_call: NA; v_call: TRBV7-2; clone_size: NA
cdr3_aa: CSASSRGRSYGYTF; cdr3_nt: TGCAGTGCTAGTTCCAGGGGGCGAAGCTATGGCTACACCTTC; j_call: TRBJ1-2; d_call: TRBD1; v_call: TRBV20-1; clone_size: NA
cdr3_aa: CASTQGGVRTDTQYF; cdr3_nt: TGTGCCAGCACCCAGGGCGGGGTTCGCACAGATACGCAGTATTTT; j_call: TRBJ2-3; d_call: NA; v_call: TRBV6-5; clone_size: NA
cdr3_aa: CASSLVSGRLDTQYF; cdr3_nt: TGTGCCAGCAGCTTGGTTAGCGGGAGGTTGGATACGCAGTATTTT; j_call: TRBJ2-3; d_call: TRBD2; v_call: TRBV7-9; clone_size: few
cdr3_aa: CASSQYRDLDGYTF; cdr3_nt: TGTGCCAGCAGCCAGTACCGGGACCTGGACGGCTACACCTTC; j_call: TRBJ1-2; d_call: NA; v_call: TRBV3-1; clone_size: many
cdr3_aa: CAISEGQGLTNEKLFF; cdr3_nt: TGTGCCATCAGTGAAGGACAGGGGTTAACTAATGAAAAACTGTTTTTT; j_call: TRBJ1-4; d_call: TRBD1; v_call: TRBV10-3; clone_size: NA
cdr3_aa: CASILSRILDTQYF; cdr3_nt: TGTGCCAGCATCCTGTCCAGGATTCTAGATACGCAGTATTTT; j_call: TRBJ2-3; d_call: NA; v_call: TRBV12-3/TRBV12-4; clone_size: few
cdr3_aa: CASRSIQGYTEAFF; cdr3_nt: TGTGCCAGCAGATCCATACAGGGCTACACTGAAGCTTTCTTT; j_call: TRBJ1-1; d_call: NA; v_call: TRBV6-5; clone_size: NA
cdr3_aa: CASSLDGGSDTQYF; cdr3_nt: TGTGCCAGCAGCTTGGACGGCGGGTCAGATACGCAGTATTTT; j_call: TRBJ2-3; d_call: NA; v_call: TRBV6-6; clone_size: NA
cdr3_aa: CASSQGRGSNQPQHF; cdr3_nt: TGTGCCAGCAGCCAAGGCAGGGGAAGCAATCAGCCCCAGCATTTT; j_call: TRBJ1-5; d_call: NA; v_call: TRBV14; clone_size: few
cdr3_aa: CASSEARGPGTDTQYF; cdr3_nt: TGTGCCAGCAGTGAAGCGAGGGGACCGGGAACAGATACGCAGTATTTT; j_call: TRBJ2-3; d_call: NA; v_call: TRBV6-1; clone_size: few
cdr3_aa: CASSGESNQPQHF; cdr3_nt: TGTGCCAGCAGTGGAGAAAGCAATCAGCCCCAGCATTTT; j_call: TRBJ1-5; d_call: NA; v_call: TRBV2; clone_size: NA
cdr3_aa: CASSRNRDSYEQYF; cdr3_nt: TGTGCCAGTAGTAGAAACAGAGATTCCTACGAGCAGTACTTC; j_call: TRBJ2-7; d_call: NA; v_call: TRBV19; clone_size: NA
cdr3_aa: CSARDPKPGTTNIQYF; cdr3_nt: TGCAGTGCTAGAGATCCGAAGCCCGGGACTACAAATATTCAGTACTTC; j_call: TRBJ2-4; d_call: TRBD2; v_call: TRBV20-1; clone_size: NA
cdr3_aa: CASSQEAGRNQPQHF; cdr3_nt: TGCGCCAGCAGCCAAGAAGCAGGGCGCAATCAGCCCCAGCATTTT; j_call: TRBJ1-5; d_call: NA; v_call: TRBV4-1; clone_size: NA
cdr3_aa: CSVEGTGGEAFF; cdr3_nt: TGCAGCGTTGAAGGGACAGGGGGCGAAGCTTTCTTT; j_call: TRBJ1-1; d_call: TRBD1; v_call: TRBV29-1; clone_size: few
cdr3_aa: CASSQLDTDTQYF; cdr3_nt: TGTGCCAGCAGCCAGCTTGACACAGATACGCAGTATTTT; j_call: TRBJ2-3; d_call: NA; v_call: TRBV3-1; clone_size: few
cdr3_aa: CSVEMTVGEQYF; cdr3_nt: TGCAGCGTTGAGATGACCGTCGGCGAGCAGTACTTC; j_call: TRBJ2-7; d_call: NA; v_call: TRBV29-1; clone_size: NA
cdr3_aa: CSAKTGARTGELFF; cdr3_nt: TGCAGTGCAAAAACAGGGGCCAGGACCGGGGAGCTGTTTTTT; j_call: TRBJ2-2; d_call: TRBD1; v_call: TRBV20-1; clone_size: NA
cdr3_aa: CASSGSPLGVLAGTKQFF; cdr3_nt: TGTGCCAGCAGTGGTTCGCCTCTCGGAGTGCTAGCGGGTACCAAGCAGTTCTTC; j_call: TRBJ2-1; d_call: TRBD2; v_call: TRBV25-1; clone_size: once
cdr3_aa: CASSQNRATGYGYTF; cdr3_nt: TGTGCCAGCAGTCAAAACAGGGCTACTGGCTATGGCTACACCTTC; j_call: TRBJ1-2; d_call: NA; v_call: TRBV6-5; clone_size: NA
cdr3_aa: CASSPVPVVDEKLFF; cdr3_nt: TGTGCCAGCTCACCAGTACCGGTGGTTGATGAAAAACTGTTTTTT; j_call: TRBJ1-4; d_call: NA; v_call: TRBV18; clone_size: few
cdr3_aa: CASKDLTVDSYNEQFF; cdr3_nt: TGTGCCAGCAAGGATCTCACGGTGGACTCCTACAATGAGCAGTTCTTC; j_call: TRBJ2-1; d_call: NA; v_call: TRBV27; clone_size: NA
cdr3_aa: CASGLANYNEQFF; cdr3_nt: TGTGCCAGCGGTTTAGCGAATTACAATGAGCAGTTCTTC; j_call: TRBJ2-1; d_call: NA; v_call: TRBV27; clone_size: NA
cdr3_aa: CASSQDLGYNEQFF; cdr3_nt: TGTGCCAGCAGCCAAGATCTGGGGTACAATGAGCAGTTCTTC; j_call: TRBJ2-1; d_call: NA; v_call: TRBV14; clone_size: NA
cdr3_aa: CSARVGVTVEQFF; cdr3_nt: TGCAGTGCTAGAGTTGGAGTTACCGTTGAGCAGTTCTTC; j_call: TRBJ2-1; d_call: NA; v_call: TRBV20-1; clone_size: few
cdr3_aa: CASSSPGLHTQYF; cdr3_nt: TGTGCCAGCAGCTCTCCGGGACTCCATACGCAGTATTTT; j_call: TRBJ2-3; d_call: NA; v_call: TRBV7-2; clone_size: many
cdr3_aa: CASSWGAGGYFDNEQLF; cdr3_nt: TGCGCCAGCAGCTGGGGAGCCGGGGGCTACTTCGACAATGAGCAGCTCTTC; j_call: TRBJ2-1; d_call: NA; v_call: TRBV5-1; clone_size: few
cdr3_aa: CASSRTQNTEAFF; cdr3_nt: TGTGCCAGCAGTAGGACACAGAACACTGAAGCTTTCTTT; j_call: TRBJ1-1; d_call: NA; v_call: TRBV12-3/TRBV12-4; clone_size: NA
cdr3_aa: CASSQSPGRSGANVLTF; cdr3_nt: TGCGCCAGCAGCCAAAGCCCCGGGAGATCTGGGGCCAACGTCCTGACTTTC; j_call: TRBJ2-6; d_call: NA; v_call: TRBV4-3; clone_size: NA
cdr3_aa: CASSGPQGNNEQFF; cdr3_nt: TGTGCCAGTAGCGGACCACAGGGGAACAATGAGCAGTTCTTC; j_call: TRBJ2-1; d_call: TRBD1; v_call: TRBV19; clone_size: NA
cdr3_aa: CAISVEGVRGTEAFF; cdr3_nt: TGTGCCATCAGTGTCGAAGGGGTAAGGGGCACTGAAGCTTTCTTT; j_call: TRBJ1-1; d_call: NA; v_call: TRBV10-3; clone_size: many
cdr3_aa: CASSPPAYPYEQYF; cdr3_nt: TGTGCCAGCAGCCCGCCGGCCTACCCCTACGAGCAGTACTTC; j_call: TRBJ2-7; d_call: NA; v_call: TRBV4-2; clone_size: NA